A selection of T cell receptor beta chains follows, all from one sample in a study of PD-1 blockade in classical Hodgkin lymphoma. Here immunoSEQ multiplex PCR was the method, and the copy in TCRdb shows in-frame clones only, minus some. The data hold some 100,000 clones, with just over 90% observed a single time. Sample: peripheral blood mononuclear cells (PBMCs), taken before the fourth cycle of nivolumab. The receptor source for this set is a human donor with classical Hodgkin lymphoma. CDR3s leave out the opening cysteine and the closing phenylalanine or tryptophan. A clone size is listed for some rows: how often the clone was seen (once, few, many), or a class if it is expanded.

CDR3aa,j_gene,v_gene,abundance
SARYSIQY,TRBJ2-5,TRBV20-1,NA
AWSVPQFGYEQY,TRBJ2-7,TRBV30,NA
ASGLAGGSYNEQF,TRBJ2-1,TRBV27,NA
ASQGQPLSQETQY,TRBJ2-5,TRBV5-6,NA
ASSKTWTGSREQF,TRBJ2-1,TRBV6-5,once
ASNPGLAGAYQF,TRBJ2-1,TRBV2,NA
ASSLGRRERVDEQY,TRBJ2-7,TRBV28,NA
ASGQGDYEQY,TRBJ2-7,TRBV7-2,NA
AWSVGVSPNTGELF,TRBJ2-2,TRBV30,NA
ASSFLSGYT,TRBJ1-2,TRBV5-4,NA
ASSRAQGVYYGYT,TRBJ1-2,TRBV6-5,NA
ASSLRGGELF,TRBJ2-2,TRBV7-9,once
ASSLAANYGYT,TRBJ1-2,TRBV5-1,NA